The clone carrying this TCR beta chain was observed once. The antigen remains undetermined. Vbeta (60) and Jbeta (13) primers were used in the PCR. Assay: immunoSEQ multiplex PCR; the TCRdb copy retains only in-frame clones and omits some. This repertoire shows about 160,000 clones, 70% to 80% found once; its top ten account for roughly 1.4%. The record originates from a study of cytomegalovirus exposure and HLA in healthy donors. Whole-study context: An earlier analysis identified 110 million or so unique TCR beta sequences in about 180 million T cells.

Study results and limitations: A missense DCLRE1C variant was associated with V- and J-gene trimming of TCR beta chains in a later analysis, and an independent cohort replicated the association. Earlier results showed most TCR beta V segments being productive about 87% or about 30% of the time. It was only CMV serostatus that was available as immune exposure information.

The length of the CDR3 is 15 residues. V lost 4 bases and J lost 5; bases outside the gene matches: 6. CDR1 and CDR2 from the germline V gene are LGHNA and YNFKEQ. The chain links TRBV4-2 to TRBJ2-2, with TRBD1 identical over 8 bases. This sequence originates from a man aged 60 to 75 in good health and CMV-seronegative. The sample was PBMCs. CDR3 loop: CASSRRTGFTGELFF. In DNA form, the CDR3 reads TGTGCCAGCAGCCGCCGGACAGGGTTTACCGGGGAGCTGTTTTTT.